The T cell receptor beta chain described here comes from a study of T-cell memory formation after mild COVID-19. Whole-study findings and limits: Pre-infection memory carried some responding clones, suggesting that cross-reactive memory joined. Clones that shrank (day 15 to 85) were balanced CD4/CD8, whereas later expanders leaned CD4+. Chiefly within CM and EM were the contracting CD4+ clones; CD8+ ones were within EMRA.

5'RACE, which relied on constant-segment primers, yielded TCR alpha and TCR beta cDNA libraries carrying sample barcodes and UMIs. A single record per CDR3 protein comes from TCRdb applying MiXCR to the 5' RACE reads. The sample has hundreds of thousands of distinct CDR3 sequences; approximately 16% are singletons. This CDR3 has 15 amino acids. The trim removed 3 bases at V and 2 bases at J, leaving 4 bases unmatched. Germline-derived CDR1 and CDR2 are SGHTA and FQGNSA. In the case of this clonotype: The antigen is not known.

The sample comprised PBMCs or a T cell subset sorted from them (not recorded which). This TCR was recovered from a young man who had mild COVID-19 (a few samples of this study predate the infection). Cell type and time point are not known. This chain connects TRBV7-2 to TRBJ2-7; TRBD1 aligns across 10 bases. The CDR3 coding sequence is TGTGCCAGCAGCTTCGCCGGGACAGGGGCCTACGAGCAGTACTTC. Protein: CASSFAGTGAYEQYF.